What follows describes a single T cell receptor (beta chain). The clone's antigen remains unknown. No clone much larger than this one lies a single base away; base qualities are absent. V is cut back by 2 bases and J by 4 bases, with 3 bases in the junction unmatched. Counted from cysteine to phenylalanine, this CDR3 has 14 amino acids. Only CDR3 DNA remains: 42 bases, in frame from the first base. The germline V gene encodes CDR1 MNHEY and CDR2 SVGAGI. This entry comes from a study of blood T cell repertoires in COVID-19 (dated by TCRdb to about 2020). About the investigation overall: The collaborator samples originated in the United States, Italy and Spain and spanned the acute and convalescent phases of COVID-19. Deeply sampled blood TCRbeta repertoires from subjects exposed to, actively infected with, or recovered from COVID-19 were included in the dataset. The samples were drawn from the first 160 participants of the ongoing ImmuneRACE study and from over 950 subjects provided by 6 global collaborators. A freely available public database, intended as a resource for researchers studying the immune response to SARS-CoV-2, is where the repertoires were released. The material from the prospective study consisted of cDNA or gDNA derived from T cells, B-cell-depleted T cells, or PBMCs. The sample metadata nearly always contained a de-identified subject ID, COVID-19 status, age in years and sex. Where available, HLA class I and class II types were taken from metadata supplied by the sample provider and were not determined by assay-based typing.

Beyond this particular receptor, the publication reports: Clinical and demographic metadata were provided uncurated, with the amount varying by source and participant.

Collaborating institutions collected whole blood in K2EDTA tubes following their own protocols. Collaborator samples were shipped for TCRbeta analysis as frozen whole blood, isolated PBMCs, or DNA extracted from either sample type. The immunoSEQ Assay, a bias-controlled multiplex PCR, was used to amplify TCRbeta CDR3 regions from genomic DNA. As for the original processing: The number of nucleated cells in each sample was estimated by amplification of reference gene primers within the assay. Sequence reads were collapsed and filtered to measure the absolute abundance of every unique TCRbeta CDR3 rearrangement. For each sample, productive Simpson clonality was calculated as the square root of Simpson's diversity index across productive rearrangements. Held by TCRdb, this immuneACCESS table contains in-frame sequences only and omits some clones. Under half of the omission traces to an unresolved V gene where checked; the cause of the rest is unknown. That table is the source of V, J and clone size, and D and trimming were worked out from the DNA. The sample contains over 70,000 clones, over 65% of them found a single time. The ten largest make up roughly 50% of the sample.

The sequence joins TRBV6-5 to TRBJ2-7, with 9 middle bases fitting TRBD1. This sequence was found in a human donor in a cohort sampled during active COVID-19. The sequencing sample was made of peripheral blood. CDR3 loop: CASSYKGQGYEQYF. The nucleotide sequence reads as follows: TGTGCCAGCAGTTACAAGGGACAGGGTTACGAGCAGTACTTC.